The 25 T cell receptor beta chains presented below share a single source sample, sequenced in a study of neoadjuvant nivolumab and ipilimumab in lung cancer. Method: immunoSEQ multiplex PCR; TCRdb's copy keeps in-frame clones and lacks some. The repertoire holds over 25,000 clones, with 60% to 85% as singletons. This specimen was tumor tissue, taken after neoadjuvant nivolumab, alone or with ipilimumab, at or shortly before surgery. The receptors shown here come from an adult with non-small cell lung cancer.

The chain couples TRBV10-3 to TRBJ2-5; 15 nucleotides agree with TRBD2. V dropped 10 bases and J dropped 4; count of bases not matched to a gene: 7. CDR3 length: 15 residues. In germline, CDR1 is ENHRY, CDR2 SYGVKD. CDR3 bases: TGTGCCACCGGGACTAGCGGGGGGCTCGGAGAGACCCAGTACTTC. Protein: CATGTSGGLGETQYF.

J is TRBJ2-7 and V is TRBV7-2, with TRBD2 matching over 7 bases. The CDR3 extends over 14 amino acids. CDR1 is SGHTA and CDR2 is FQGNSA in the germline V gene. With 1 base clipped from V and 3 bases from J, the junction kept 3 bases outside the gene matches. CDR3 sequence reads: CASSLGLAFYEQYF. In DNA, the CDR3 is TGTGCCAGCAGCTTAGGACTAGCCTTCTACGAGCAGTACTTC.

The chain combines TRBV6-6 with TRBJ2-1; D may be TRBD2 (7 bases). From germline, CDR1 is MNHNY and CDR2 SVGAGI (reference sequence). V was cut by 5 bases and J by 5 bases, with 19 bases left in between. The CDR3 has 16 residues. Written as DNA, the CDR3 is TGTGCCAGCAGTCCAACTAGGGGGGGGGACGACAATGAGCAGTTCTTC. Encoded protein: CASSPTRGGDDNEQFF.

This sequence joins TRBV29-1 and TRBJ2-1; D unclear. This CDR3 contains 14 residues. V gave up 6 bases and J gave up 4 bases, with 16 bases separating them. Germline V gives CDR1 SQVTM, CDR2 ANQGSEA. CDR3: CSVPVTQAYNEQFF. The CDR3 DNA reads as TGCAGCGTACCGGTCACCCAGGCTTACAATGAGCAGTTCTTC.

The rearrangement links TRBV6-5 to TRBJ2-7, with 8 bases identical to TRBD1. This CDR3 spans 15 amino acids. Looked up from germline, CDR1 is MNHEY and CDR2 is SVGAGI. The J segment lost 3 bases and the V segment lost 6 bases, leaving 10 bases of the junction unmatched. CDR3 nucleotides: TGTGCCAGCAGCCGGACAGGGATAGGGAACTACGAGCAGTACTTC. Protein product: CASSRTGIGNYEQYF.

This clone was seen a few times. CDR3 sequence reads: CATSRGRSGDTEAFF. In DNA form, the CDR3 reads TGTGCCACCAGCAGAGGACGATCAGGGGACACTGAAGCTTTCTTT. V usage is TRBV15 and J usage is TRBJ1-1, with a possible D match to TRBD1 (6 bases). CDR3 size: 15 residues. CDR1 and CDR2 (germline): LNHNV, YYDKDF (reference sequence). V lost 1 base, J lost 3 bases, and 12 bases lay in between.

This chain uses TRBV18 with TRBJ2-1; TRBD2 matches at 8 bases. Unmatched junction bases numbered 14, after V lost 2 bases and J lost 14 bases. Germline values: CDR1 KGHSH, CDR2 LQKENI. The CDR3 spans 15 residues. The CDR3 reads CASSPTTGGAGQEFF. The CDR3 region has the DNA TGTGCCAGCTCACCAACGACCGGGGGGGCCGGCCAGGAGTTCTTC.

The chain joins TRBV5-5 to TRBJ1-1, with TRBD1 identical over 7 bases. This CDR3 region has 12 residues. The ends lost 4 bases at V and 10 bases at J; junction bases unmatched: 7. Looked up from germline, CDR1 is SGHKS and CDR2 is YYEKEE (reference sequence). The CDR3 region has the DNA TGTGCCAGCAGCCACGACAGGGTTGGAGCTTTCTTT. Its translation: CASSHDRVGAFF.

The genes are TRBV7-8 and TRBJ1-6; D is unclear. Germline-derived CDR1 and CDR2 are SGHVS and FQNEAQ. V lost 1 base, J lost 6 bases, and 10 bases lay in between. The CDR3 has 15 amino acids. CDR3 sequence: CASSLGNGINSPLHF. For the CDR3, the DNA is TGTGCCAGCAGCTTAGGGAACGGAATTAATTCACCCCTCCACTTT.

CDR3 protein: CASSYQSEQYF. The DNA of the CDR3 is TGTGCCAGCAGTTACCAATCAGAGCAGTACTTC. The gene calls are TRBV2 and TRBJ2-7; D uncertain. The V end was cut by 5 bases, the J end by 7 bases, with 9 bases between. The CDR3 spans 11 residues. Germline-derived CDR1 and CDR2 are SNHLY and FYNNEI. The full variable domain, in which reference TRBV2 and TRBJ2-7 provide the parts outside the CDR3, is EPEVTQTPSHQVTQMGQEVILRCVPISNHLYFYWYRQILGQKVEFLVSFYNNEISEKSEIFDDQFSVERPDGSNFTLKIRSTKLEDSAMYFCASSYQSEQYFGPGTRLTVT.

Only one count was recorded for this clone. The J gene is TRBJ2-5, the V gene TRBV7-2; D might be TRBD2 (6 bases). V lost 2 bases to trimming and J lost 4 bases, with 14 bases between them. The CDR3 length is 15 residues. CDR1 is SGHTA and CDR2 is FQGNSA in the germline V gene. The CDR3 protein is CASSLILGGRETQYF. The CDR3 nucleotides read TGTGCCAGCAGCTTAATACTAGGAGGGAGAGAGACCCAGTACTTC.

The chain is built from TRBV5-5 and TRBJ1-1; maybe TRBD1 (6 bases). V lost 4 bases, J lost 5 bases, and 12 bases lay in between. The CDR3 sequence is 13 residues long. Germline-derived CDR1 and CDR2 are SGHKS and YYEKEE (reference sequence). In nucleotides, the CDR3 is TGTGCCAGCAGCATTCAGGGGCGGACTGAAGCTTTCTTT. Its protein product is CASSIQGRTEAFF.

CDR3 amino acids: CASSSYRDGGYTF. CDR3 coding DNA: TGTGCCAGCAGTTCCTACAGGGATGGCGGCTACACCTTC. The V and J genes are TRBV27 and TRBJ1-2; tentative D call: TRBD1 (6 bases). The germline V gene has CDR1 MNHEY and CDR2 SMNVEV (reference sequence). Trimming stripped 4 bases from V and 8 bases from J, with 14 bases between. This CDR3 has 13 amino acids.

This chain connects TRBV5-1 to TRBJ1-1, with 9 bases matching TRBD1. J gave up 4 bases and V 4 bases, and 5 bases lay outside the gene matches. This CDR3 contains 14 residues. Germline V gene lookup returns CDR1 SGHRS and CDR2 YFSETQ. This CDR3 is CASSQQGAGTEAFF. The CDR3 nucleotides read TGCGCCAGCAGCCAACAGGGGGCCGGCACTGAAGCTTTCTTT.

The rearrangement links TRBV4-2 to TRBJ2-1; 7 nucleotides match TRBD2. CDR1 and CDR2 from the germline V gene are LGHNA and YNFKEQ. The CDR3 contains 15 residues. J lost 5 bases, V lost 1 base, and 5 bases had no gene match. CDR3: CASSQAQRGDNEQFF. The DNA of the CDR3 is TGTGCCAGCAGCCAAGCCCAGCGGGGTGACAATGAGCAGTTCTTC.

V is TRBV7-9 and J is TRBJ1-1; 9 nucleotides agree with TRBD1. This CDR3 comprises 12 residues. The junction had 5 bases not matched to a gene; V was cut back by 4 bases and J by 11 bases. Germline loops: CDR1 SEHNR, CDR2 FQNEAQ (reference sequence). CDR3 protein: CASSSQGARAFF. CDR3 nucleotide sequence: TGTGCCAGCAGCTCACAGGGGGCGCGGGCTTTCTTT.

The chain uses TRBV5-1 and TRBJ2-1; possible D gene TRBD1, 6 bases. Germline V gene data show CDR1 as SGHRS and CDR2 as YFSETQ. V was pared by 2 bases and J by 5 bases, with 8 bases between. CDR3 length: 13 residues. The DNA for the CDR3 is TGCGCCAGCAGCTTTTGGACAGACAATGAGCAGTTCTTC. The encoded protein is CASSFWTDNEQFF.

V usage is TRBV7-9 and J usage is TRBJ1-1; weak D call: TRBD1 (5 bases). Germline V gene sequence: CDR1 SEHNR, CDR2 FQNEAQ (reference sequence). The CDR3 loop spans 12 amino acids. The germline V and J ends were trimmed by 0 bases and 12 bases, with 11 bases remaining between them. The CDR3 DNA is TGTGCCAGCAGCTTAGCAACAGGTCCAACTTTCTTT. Its translation: CASSLATGPTFF.

The rearrangement uses TRBV5-4 and TRBJ2-7; 9 bases are a match to TRBD1. The CDR3 sequence is 13 residues long. V dropped 9 bases and J dropped 7; count of bases not matched to a gene: 11. Germline values: CDR1 SGHNT, CDR2 YYREEE (reference sequence). The CDR3 is CANSKQGAPEQYF. In DNA form, the CDR3 reads TGTGCCAACTCCAAACAGGGGGCGCCTGAGCAGTACTTC.

This clone was detected only once. The rearrangement uses TRBV18 and TRBJ2-5; 8 positions match TRBD2. V gave up 2 bases and J gave up 4 bases; unmatched junction bases: 6. Germline-derived CDR1 and CDR2 are KGHSH and LQKENI. The CDR3 totals 15 residues. In DNA form, the CDR3 reads TGTGCCAGCTCACCATCCAGCGGGGGTGGAGAGACCCAGTACTTC. Protein sequence: CASSPSSGGGETQYF. Filled out from reference TRBV18 and TRBJ2-5, the complete variable domain reads NAGVMQNPRHLVRRRGQEARLRCSPMKGHSHVYWYRQLPEEGLKFMVYLQKENIIDESGMPKERFSAEFPKEGPSILRIQQVVRGDSAAYFCASSPSSGGGETQYFGPGTRLLVL.

The CDR3 DNA follows: TGTGCCAGCAGAGCTAGTTCCACAGATACGCAGTATTTT. Translated, it gives CASRASSTDTQYF. The V call is TRBV6-4, the J call TRBJ2-3; D remains unclear. The germline V gene encodes CDR1 MRHNA and CDR2 SNTAGT. This CDR3 contains 13 residues. The ends were cut back, 6 bases at V and 2 bases at J, with 9 bases in the middle.

This rearrangement joins TRBV5-1 to TRBJ1-2; 10 bases fit TRBD1. The length of the CDR3 is 15 residues. The germline V gene has CDR1 SGHRS and CDR2 YFSETQ. V was pared by 4 bases and J by 4 bases, with 7 bases of the junction left unmatched. The CDR3 DNA follows: TGCGCCAGCAGCGAGGGGACAGGGGCTTCCTATGGCTACACCTTC. Protein product: CASSEGTGASYGYTF.

The chain's CDR3 is CASSSMTGVDTEAFF. In DNA, the CDR3 is TGCGCCAGCAGCAGTATGACAGGGGTGGACACTGAAGCTTTCTTT. The rearrangement joins TRBV5-1 to TRBJ1-1, with 8 bases identical to TRBD1. The V gene end was trimmed by 4 bases and the J gene end by 3 bases; junction bases not matched to a gene: 8. CDR1 and CDR2 from the germline V gene are SGHRS and YFSETQ. There are 15 residues in the CDR3.

By share, this clone ranks as medium-sized (0.01 to 0.1%). The chain employs TRBV11-2 and TRBJ1-1; 7 bases align to TRBD1. V dropped 4 bases and J dropped 0; count of bases not matched to a gene: 2. Germline CDR1 and CDR2: SGHAT and FQNNGV. The CDR3 consists of 14 residues. CDR3 sequence reads: CASSWGQMNTEAFF. Here the CDR3 DNA reads TGTGCCAGCAGCTGGGGACAGATGAACACTGAAGCTTTCTTT. Full variable domain (outside the CDR3, taken from reference TRBV11-2 and TRBJ1-1): EAGVAQSPRYKIIEKRQSVAFWCNPISGHATLYWYQQILGQGPKLLIQFQNNGVVDDSQLPKDRFSAERLKGVDSTLKIQPAKLEDSAVYLCASSWGQMNTEAFFGQGTRLTVV.

This clone occurred a few times. The chain has TRBV6-1 and TRBJ1-6; 11 positions agree with TRBD1. V gave up 3 bases and J gave up 6 bases; unmatched junction bases: 1. This CDR3 contains 15 residues. CDR1 is MNHNS and CDR2 is SASEGT in the germline V gene. CDR3 coding DNA: TGTGCCAGCAGTGACGGGACAGGGGGTAATTCACCCCTCCACTTT. Encoded protein: CASSDGTGGNSPLHF.